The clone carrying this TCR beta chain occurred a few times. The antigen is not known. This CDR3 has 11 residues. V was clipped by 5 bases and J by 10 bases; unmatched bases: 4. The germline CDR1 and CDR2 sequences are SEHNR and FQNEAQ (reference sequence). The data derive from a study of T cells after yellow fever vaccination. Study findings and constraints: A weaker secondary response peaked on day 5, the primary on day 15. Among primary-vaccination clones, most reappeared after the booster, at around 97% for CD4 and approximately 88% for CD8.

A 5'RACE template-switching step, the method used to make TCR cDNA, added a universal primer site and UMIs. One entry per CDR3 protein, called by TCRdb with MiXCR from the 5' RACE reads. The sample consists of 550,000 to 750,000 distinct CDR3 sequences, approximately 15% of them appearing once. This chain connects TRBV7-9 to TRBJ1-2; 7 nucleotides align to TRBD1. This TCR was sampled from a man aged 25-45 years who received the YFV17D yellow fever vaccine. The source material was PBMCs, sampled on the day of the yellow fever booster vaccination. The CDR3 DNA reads TGTGCCAGCAGCGTACAGGGGTACTACACCTTC. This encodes CASSVQGYYTF. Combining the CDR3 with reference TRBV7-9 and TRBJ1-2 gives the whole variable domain DTGVSQNPRHKITKRGQNVTFRCDPISEHNRLYWYRQTLGQGPEFLTYFQNEAQLEKSRLLSDRFSAERPKGSFSTLEIQRTEQGDSAMYLCASSVQGYYTFGSGTRLTVV.